This T cell receptor beta chain was identified during a study of blood T cells in healthy people across ages. A second PCR of 7 to 11 cycles used a sample-barcoded 5' primer and a J-beta primer mix. TCRdb re-analysed the 5' RACE reads in MiXCR, keeping a single row per CDR3 protein. Here the sample spans around 650,000 distinct CDR3 sequences, roughly 41% being singletons. CDR3 length: 11 residues. Trimming pared 8 bases from V and 0 bases from J, leaving 6 bases between. Germline CDR1 reads SQVTM; CDR2 reads ANQGSEA. At least ten counts were recorded for this clonotype. Sequenced sample: blood. The chain is built from TRBV29-1 and TRBJ2-3; D might be TRBD1 (5 bases). This sequence was found in an elderly man in good health. DNA of the CDR3: TGCAGCCAGGGTAGCACAGATACGCAGTATTTT. This sequence encodes CSQGSTDTQYF.